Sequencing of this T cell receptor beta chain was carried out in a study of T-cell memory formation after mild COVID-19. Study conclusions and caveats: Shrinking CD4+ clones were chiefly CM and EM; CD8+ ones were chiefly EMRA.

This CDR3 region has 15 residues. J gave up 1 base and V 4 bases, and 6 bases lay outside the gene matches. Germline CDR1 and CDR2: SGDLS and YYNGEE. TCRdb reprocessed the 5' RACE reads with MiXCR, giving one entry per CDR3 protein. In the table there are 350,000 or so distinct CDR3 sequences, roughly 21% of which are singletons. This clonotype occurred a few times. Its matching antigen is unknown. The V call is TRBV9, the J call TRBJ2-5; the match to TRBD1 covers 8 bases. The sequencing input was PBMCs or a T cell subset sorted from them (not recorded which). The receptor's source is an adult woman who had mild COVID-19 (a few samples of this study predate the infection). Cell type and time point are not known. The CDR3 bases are TGTGCCAGCAGCACGGAGGACAGGGTCCAAGAGACCCAGTACTTC. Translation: CASSTEDRVQETQYF.